This TCR beta chain was profiled in a study of vaccination and CD4 T cells after COVID-19. Details on this clonotype: The antigen is not known.

Sequencing of DNA taken from cultured CD4+ T cells relied on the Oncomine TCR Beta short-read assay. Via MiXCR, TCRdb re-called the PCR reads, giving one row per CDR3 protein. The repertoire consists of 13,000 or so distinct CDR3 sequences, with 60% to 80% occurring once and the leading ten covering 28%. Per germline, CDR1 LNHNV and CDR2 YYDKDF (reference sequence). The length of the CDR3 is 16 residues. V lost 6 bases, J lost 5 bases, and 13 bases stayed unmatched. The treatment was: approximately nine-day PBMC culture with coronavirus spike peptide pools or control peptides (ViraFEST assay). This clonotype was sampled from a human donor who had recovered from COVID-19. V is TRBV15 and J is TRBJ2-3, with 8 bases matching TRBD2. What was sequenced was CD4+ T cells from blood, cultured in vitro. The CDR3 loop is CATSLLAGFRKDTQYF. The CDR3 nucleotides read TGTGCCACCAGTCTGCTAGCGGGTTTTAGGAAAGATACGCAGTATTTT.